The clone carrying this TCR beta chain was observed at least ten times. The sample is drawn from a study of T cell repertoires in cytomegalovirus infection. This CDR3 has 15 residues. Germline V CDR1 and CDR2: SGHTA, FQGNSA. V lost 0 bases and J lost 7, with 12 bases in between. TCRdb re-called the reads with MiXCR, one entry per CDR3 protein. The profile shows some 350,000 distinct CDR3 sequences, 15% to 20% of them singletons. The chain uses TRBV7-2 and TRBJ2-2, with D possibly TRBD2 on 6 matching bases. This receptor was taken from a human donor in good health (CMV status not recorded). Some clones in this sample may be carry-over from other donors' samples. The sequenced sample was PBMCs. The CDR3 is CASSLAGLAFGELFF. The DNA for the CDR3 is TGTGCCAGCAGCTTAGCGGGGCTAGCGTTCGGGGAGCTGTTTTTT. Drawing the rest from reference TRBV7-2 and TRBJ2-2, the complete variable domain is GAGVSQSPSNKVTEKGKDVELRCDPISGHTALYWYRQSLGQGLEFLIYFQGNSAPDKSGLPSDRFSAERTGGSVSTLTIQRTQQEDSAVYLCASSLAGLAFGELFFGEGSRLTVL.